Listed here are 11 T cell receptor beta chains from one sample, sequenced in a study of high-grade serous ovarian cancer treatment subgroups. The tumor samples were collected prior to definitive surgery or chemotherapy. Using immunoSEQ multiplex PCR, the repertoire was profiled, and TCRdb retains in-frame clones only, with some absent. Here the sample spans 25,000 to 30,000 clones, about 86% being singletons. The material sequenced was tumor tissue. The receptors stem from a human donor with high-grade serous ovarian cancer.

V is TRBV6-4 and J is TRBJ2-7, with D perhaps TRBD2 (6 bases). CDR1 and CDR2 (germline): MRHNA, SNTAGT. This CDR3 comprises 15 residues. Trimming took off 8 bases at V and 0 bases at J, with 17 bases between the two ends. The CDR3 coding sequence is TGTGCCAGCGCTTTAGGCGGGACTGCCTCCTACGAGCAGTACTTC. This translates into CASALGGTASYEQYF.

The J gene is TRBJ2-7, the V gene TRBV7-9, with D perhaps TRBD1 or TRBD2 (5 bases each). V dropped 0 bases and J dropped 3 bases, with 12 bases sitting between them. CDR1 and CDR2 from the germline V gene are SEHNR and FQNEAQ (reference sequence). CDR3 length equals 15 residues. The CDR3 here is CASSLAKGRIYEQYF. CDR3 bases: TGTGCCAGCAGCTTAGCAAAGGGACGGATCTACGAGCAGTACTTC.

This rearrangement joins TRBV28 to TRBJ2-2; maybe TRBD2 (6 bases). Trimming removed 9 bases from V and 4 bases from J, with 18 bases in between. The CDR3 runs to 15 residues. Germline loops: CDR1 MDHEN, CDR2 SYDVKM. The CDR3 nucleotides read TGTGCCAGGATAGAAAACCTGGGGGGCACCGGGGAGCTGTTTTTT. This encodes CARIENLGGTGELFF.

The chain is built from TRBV4-2 and TRBJ2-2, with 8 bases that match TRBD2. V lost 0 bases and J lost 3; bases outside the gene matches: 21. The CDR3 extends over 22 amino acids. From germline, CDR1 is LGHNA and CDR2 YNFKEQ. Written as DNA, the CDR3 is TGTGCCAGCAGCCAAGATCGAATCAACGGGAGGGATGGTTTTCGGGACACCGGGGAGCTGTTTTTT. Translated: CASSQDRINGRDGFRDTGELFF.

In its sample, this clone was seen once. The chain is built from TRBV2 and TRBJ2-2, with D tentatively TRBD1 (5 bases). The V end was cut by 6 bases, the J end by 0 bases, with 11 bases between. The CDR3 sequence is 15 residues long. CDR1 and CDR2 from the germline V gene are SNHLY and FYNNEI. CDR3 DNA: TGTGCCAGCAGGGAGTGGGGCGCGAACACCGGGGAGCTGTTTTTT. Translation gives CASREWGANTGELFF.

The genes are TRBV6-4 and TRBJ2-1, with D uncertain. The V end was cut by 0 bases, the J end by 4 bases, with 7 bases between. CDR1 and CDR2 from the germline V gene are MRHNA and SNTAGT. The CDR3 is 14 amino acids. DNA of the CDR3: TGTGCCAGCAGTGACTCGAGCAAATACAATGAGCAGTTCTTC. Residues: CASSDSSKYNEQFF.

V and J are TRBV5-4 and TRBJ2-5; TRBD2 aligns across 8 bases. V shed 2 bases and J 4 bases; nucleotides not matched to a gene: 4. Looked up from germline, CDR1 is SGHNT and CDR2 is YYREEE (reference sequence). The CDR3 length is 14 residues. CDR3 in DNA: TGTGCCAGCAGCTTCCGGGCGGGGGGAGAGACCCAGTACTTC. Protein: CASSFRAGGETQYF.

This clone was seen once. The CDR3 DNA sequence: TGTGCCAGCTCCCGGGGGCTTGGCTATGGCTACACCTTC. Protein sequence: CASSRGLGYGYTF. This chain links TRBV27 with TRBJ1-2, with D tentatively TRBD1 (6 bases). In germline, CDR1 is MNHEY, CDR2 SMNVEV (reference sequence). This CDR3 comprises 13 residues. Trimming shortened V by 8 bases and J by 4 bases, and 14 bases separated the two germline ends.

The V gene is TRBV7-9, the J gene TRBJ2-5, with 7 bases identical to TRBD2. V lost 6 bases to trimming and J lost 6 bases; unmatched junction nucleotides: 10. The CDR3 runs 14 residues. Germline V gene lookup returns CDR1 SEHNR and CDR2 FQNEAQ (reference sequence). CDR3: CASRPPTSLQTQYF. The CDR3 DNA follows: TGTGCCAGCAGGCCGCCGACTAGCTTACAGACCCAGTACTTC.

The CDR3 bases are TGTGCCAGCAGTGAGTGGCAGTTCAATGAGCAGTTCTTC. Its translation: CASSEWQFNEQFF. The rearrangement uses TRBV2 and TRBJ2-1; D gene unclear. CDR1 is SNHLY and CDR2 is FYNNEI in the germline V gene. Trimming left V 3 bases short and J 6 bases short, with 9 bases between. The CDR3 covers 13 residues.

V is TRBV11-2 and J is TRBJ2-1, with 13 bases matching TRBD2. Unmatched junction bases numbered 3, after V lost 3 bases and J lost 4 bases. CDR3 size: 16 residues. The germline CDR1 and CDR2 sequences are SGHAT and FQNNGV. DNA for the CDR3: TGTGCCAGCAGCTTGACTAGCGGGAGGCGGTACAATGAGCAGTTCTTC. Translation gives CASSLTSGRRYNEQFF.